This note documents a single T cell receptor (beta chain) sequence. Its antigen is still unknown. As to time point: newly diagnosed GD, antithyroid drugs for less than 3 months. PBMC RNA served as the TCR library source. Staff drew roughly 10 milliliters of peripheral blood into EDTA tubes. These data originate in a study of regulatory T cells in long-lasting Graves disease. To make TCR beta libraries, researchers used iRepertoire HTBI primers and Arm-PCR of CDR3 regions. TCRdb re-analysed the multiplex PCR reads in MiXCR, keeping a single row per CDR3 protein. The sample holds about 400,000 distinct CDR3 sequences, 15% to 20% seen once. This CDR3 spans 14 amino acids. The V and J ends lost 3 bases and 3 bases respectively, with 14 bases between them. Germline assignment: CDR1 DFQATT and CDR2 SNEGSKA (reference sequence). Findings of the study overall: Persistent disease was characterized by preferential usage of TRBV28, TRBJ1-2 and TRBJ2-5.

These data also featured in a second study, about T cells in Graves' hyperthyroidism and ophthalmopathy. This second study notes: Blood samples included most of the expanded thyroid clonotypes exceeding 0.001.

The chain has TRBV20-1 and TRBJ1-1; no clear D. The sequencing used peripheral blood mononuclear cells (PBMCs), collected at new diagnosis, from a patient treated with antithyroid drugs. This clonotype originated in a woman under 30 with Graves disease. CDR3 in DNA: TGCAGTGCTAGTTGGGCCAATCGGGACACTGAAGCTTTCTTT. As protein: CSASWANRDTEAFF.